Listed below are T cell receptor beta chains from one sample, sequenced in a study of response to subunit inactivated influenza vaccine. MiXCR was run by TCRdb on the RT-PCR reads, yielding one entry per CDR3 protein. The profile covers under 200,000 distinct CDR3 sequences, with about 10% appearing a single time and roughly a third taken by the ten largest. Source: CD8+ T cells sorted from PBMCs, taken less than 25 months after vaccination. The receptors stem from a man aged 50-75 years who received an inactivated influenza vaccine. The CDR3 runs from the conserved cysteine through the conserved F or W. Fields, in order: V gene, J gene, clone size, D gene, CDR3 DNA, CDR3 protein. The D gene is left open where the match is weak. Expanded clones get a size class; other rows say once, few or many, or leave the size out.

TRBV30	TRBJ2-1	-	-	TGTGCCTCAAACAAGCAGTTCTTC	CASNKQFF
TRBV20-1	TRBJ2-7	few	TRBD2	TGCAGTGCGCCAACCCGGGGACTAGTAGGCTACGAGCAGTACTTC	CSAPTRGLVGYEQYF
TRBV12-3/TRBV12-4	TRBJ2-1	few	-	TGTGCCAGCAGGTTGGGGGAAGGGTTCGATGAGCAGTTCTTC	CASRLGEGFDEQFF
TRBV27	TRBJ2-1	few	TRBD2	TGTGCCAGCAGTTTATTGGGGACTAGCGGGAGCAATGAGCAGTTCTTC	CASSLLGTSGSNEQFF
TRBV20-1	TRBJ2-7	many	-	TGCAGTGCTAGAGATATGGACCGTTCCTACGAGCAGTACTTC	CSARDMDRSYEQYF
TRBV28	TRBJ2-7	-	-	TGTGCCAGCAGTCACGGGATTATCGACTCGTACTTC	CASSHGIIDSYF
TRBV2	TRBJ2-3	-	-	TGTGCCAGCAGTGGCCGGGACTGGGATACGCAGTATTTT	CASSGRDWDTQYF
TRBV11-2	TRBJ1-2	many	TRBD1	TGTGCCAGCAGCTTAGGTTGGGGACAGGTCGGCGGCTACACCTTC	CASSLGWGQVGGYTF
TRBV10-3	TRBJ2-3	-	-	TGTGCCATCAGTGAGTCGGGGCTCATCGGGGATACGCAGTATTTT	CAISESGLIGDTQYF
TRBV28	TRBJ2-1	few	TRBD1	TGTGCCAGCAGTTCATTTACCGGGACAGGGGACTTTCATGAGCAGTTCTTC	CASSSFTGTGDFHEQFF
TRBV6-2/TRBV6-3	TRBJ2-3	few	-	TGTGCCAGCAGTTATGGGCAGGGCGGAGAGACAGATACGCAGTATTTT	CASSYGQGGETDTQYF
TRBV5-6	TRBJ2-5	-	-	TGTGCCAGCAGACCTAATGGGGTGGAGACCCAGTACTTC	CASRPNGVETQYF
TRBV5-6	TRBJ2-1	few	TRBD1	TGTGCCAGCAGCCCTGGGACAGCCTACAATGAGCAGTTCTTC	CASSPGTAYNEQFF
TRBV20-1	TRBJ2-4	-	-	TGCAGTGCTAGAGGGGGGGTGACAGCCAAAAACATTCAGTACTTC	CSARGGVTAKNIQYF
TRBV7-2	TRBJ2-7	-	TRBD2	TGTGCCAGCAGCTTAGGACTAGCGGGAGGCCTATACGAGCAGTACTTC	CASSLGLAGGLYEQYF
TRBV2	TRBJ1-5	many	TRBD1	TGTGCCACATCCTTGGGCAGGGGGTATCAGCCCCAGCATTTT	CATSLGRGYQPQHF
TRBV12-3/TRBV12-4	TRBJ1-2	-	-	TGTGCCAGCAGTTTAGCCGGTCTGGGGTGGGGTGGCTACACCTTC	CASSLAGLGWGGYTF
TRBV27	TRBJ2-3	-	-	TGTGCCAGCAGTCCAACAGGGAGCGCGGATACGCAGTATTTT	CASSPTGSADTQYF
TRBV7-9	TRBJ1-2	few	TRBD1	TGTGCCAGCAGCGGCGGGACAGGGGAGGGCACCTTC	CASSGGTGEGTF
TRBV20-1	TRBJ1-1	-	-	TGCAGTGCTAGAAAGGCGAACACTGAAGCTTTCTTT	CSARKANTEAFF
TRBV29-1	TRBJ2-7	many	TRBD1	TGCAGCGTCCCCGGGACAGCACCCTACGAGCAGTACTTC	CSVPGTAPYEQYF
TRBV28	TRBJ2-3	-	-	TGTGCCAGCAGTTTTAGATCTAGCACAGATACGCAGTATTTT	CASSFRSSTDTQYF
TRBV4-1	TRBJ1-2	few	-	TGCGCCAGCAGCCAGGGACGCGGGGGGGGATGGGGCTACACCTTC	CASSQGRGGGWGYTF
TRBV5-1	TRBJ2-1	-	TRBD2	TGCGCCAGCAGCACGGGACTACGCTACAATGAGCAGTTCTTC	CASSTGLRYNEQFF
TRBV3-1	TRBJ2-2	-	-	TGTGCCAGCAGCCAAGATACTGCGATTTACACCGGGGAGCTGTTTTTT	CASSQDTAIYTGELFF
TRBV6-1	TRBJ1-5	many	-	TGTGCCTGTCGGTCTGGCGTTGGTCAGCCCCAGCATTTT	CACRSGVGQPQHF
TRBV7-8	TRBJ2-2	many	-	TGTGCCAGCAGCTTAGGGGCAGGGGGGAGCACCGGGGAGCTGTTTTTT	CASSLGAGGSTGELFF
TRBV9	TRBJ2-1	-	-	TGTGCCAGCAGCGTAGTACACAATGAGCAGTTCTTC	CASSVVHNEQFF
TRBV11-2	TRBJ2-5	few	-	TGTGCCAGCAGCTTATTTCCGTACCAAGAGACCCAGTACTTC	CASSLFPYQETQYF
TRBV20-1	TRBJ1-1	few	-	TGCAGTGCTAGTGTGGTAGTTGAAGCTTTCTTT	CSASVVVEAFF
TRBV27	TRBJ2-3	few	TRBD2	TGTGCCAGCAGTTCCATTAGCGGGCCAGCCCCAGATACGCAGTATTTT	CASSSISGPAPDTQYF
TRBV7-9	TRBJ2-2	-	-	TGTGCCAGCAGCTCAGTCTATACAGTCACCGGGGAGCTGTTTTTT	CASSSVYTVTGELFF
TRBV20-1	TRBJ2-2	many	-	TGCAGTGCTAGAGATCCAGACACCGGGGAGCTGTTTTTT	CSARDPDTGELFF
TRBV28	TRBJ2-5	few	TRBD2	TGTGCCAGCAGTTTGCCTAGCGGGGGCGAGACCCAGTACTTC	CASSLPSGGETQYF
TRBV20-1	TRBJ1-4	-	-	TGCAGTGCTAGACCAGAGGATGAATATAATGAAAAACTGTTTTTT	CSARPEDEYNEKLFF
TRBV25-1	TRBJ1-1	-	-	TGTGCCAGCAGTCAAAAAATACAGGGTTTTGCTGAAGCTTTCTTT	CASSQKIQGFAEAFF
TRBV9	TRBJ1-3	-	-	TGTGCCAGCAGCGTAGGGGACCGGGCATCTGGAAACACCATATATTTT	CASSVGDRASGNTIYF
TRBV29-1	TRBJ2-1	many	-	TGCAGCATGCTGGGGCAGGGGCTCAATGAGCAGTTCTTC	CSMLGQGLNEQFF
TRBV2	TRBJ2-3	few	-	TGTGCCAGGCTACGGGTCGGGGGACTGGATACGCAGTATTTT	CARLRVGGLDTQYF
TRBV6-2/TRBV6-3	TRBJ2-5	many	-	TGTGCCAGCAGTTACCTCGGCCTTTCGACCCAAGAGACCCAGTACTTC	CASSYLGLSTQETQYF
TRBV5-6	TRBJ2-1	many	-	TGTGCCAGCAGCTTGGCACCCGCGGGGGCTTCCTACAATGAGCAGTTCTTC	CASSLAPAGASYNEQFF
TRBV5-1	TRBJ2-3	-	-	TGCGCCAGCACTACGGACCCCACGCAGTATTTT	CASTTDPTQYF
TRBV27	TRBJ2-5	few	-	TGTGCCAGCAGTTCAGGGGGGGATCTGGAGACCCAGTACTTC	CASSSGGDLETQYF
TRBV7-9	TRBJ2-5	-	-	TGTGCCAGCACGATCCTCCAAGAGACCCAGTACTTC	CASTILQETQYF
TRBV5-1	TRBJ2-7	-	TRBD2	TGCGCCAGCAGGCCCCTCGGGGGGACCGGATTCGAGCAGTACTTC	CASRPLGGTGFEQYF
TRBV19	TRBJ2-4	many	-	TGTGCCAGTAGTCTTTTTTTTGGTTGGGGGCGCGACAAAAACATTCAGTACTTC	CASSLFFGWGRDKNIQYF